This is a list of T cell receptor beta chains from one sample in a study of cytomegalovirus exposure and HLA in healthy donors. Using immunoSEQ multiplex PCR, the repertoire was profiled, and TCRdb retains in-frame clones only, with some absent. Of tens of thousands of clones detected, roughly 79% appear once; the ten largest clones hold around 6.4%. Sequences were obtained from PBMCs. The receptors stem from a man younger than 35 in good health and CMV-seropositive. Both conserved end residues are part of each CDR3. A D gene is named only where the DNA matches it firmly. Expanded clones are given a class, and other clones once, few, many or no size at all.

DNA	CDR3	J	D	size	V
TGTGCCAGCAGTGACTCGACAGGGGGCCGGTACAATGAGCAGTTCTTC	CASSDSTGGRYNEQFF	TRBJ2-1	TRBD1	once	TRBV6-4
TGTGCCAGCGAACGACGGGGGGCGGGCAATGAGCAGTTCTTC	CASERRGAGNEQFF	TRBJ2-1	NA	few	TRBV6-6
TGCGCCAGCAGCCTCCGCCGGGGACTAGCGGCTAGCACAGATACGCAGTATTTT	CASSLRRGLAASTDTQYF	TRBJ2-3	TRBD2	NA	TRBV4-1
TGTGCCAGTAGTCGGGACAGGGCGACCGGGGAGCTGTTTTTT	CASSRDRATGELFF	TRBJ2-2	TRBD1	NA	TRBV19
TGTGCCAGCAGCGTAGAGGGACAGGGGGTCCTCGAGCAGTACTTC	CASSVEGQGVLEQYF	TRBJ2-7	TRBD1	NA	TRBV9
TGCAGCGTTGTGGGACTAGCGGGGCCGAGGAACGAGCAGTACTTC	CSVVGLAGPRNEQYF	TRBJ2-7	TRBD2	NA	TRBV29-1
TGTGCCATCAGTACTCTTACAGGGGGGATTGGGGGAAGATCCTACGAGCAGTACTTC	CAISTLTGGIGGRSYEQYF	TRBJ2-7	TRBD1	NA	TRBV10-3
TGTGCCAGCAGCGAAACGGGTTGGACCCAGTACTTC	CASSETGWTQYF	TRBJ2-5	NA	NA	TRBV7-6
TGCGCCACCCAGAAGGGACAATCCTACGAGCAGTACTTC	CATQKGQSYEQYF	TRBJ2-7	NA	NA	TRBV10-2
TGTGCCAGCAGTGCCGGGACAGCTGGGAATCAGCCCCAGCATTTT	CASSAGTAGNQPQHF	TRBJ1-5	TRBD1	NA	TRBV2
TGTGCCAGCAGCATTGAGAAACGCTACTACAATGAGCAGTTCTTC	CASSIEKRYYNEQFF	TRBJ2-1	NA	few	TRBV6-5
TGTGCCATCAGTGAACCTAGCGGGAGGGTTTCCTACAATGAGCAGTTCTTC	CAISEPSGRVSYNEQFF	TRBJ2-1	TRBD2	NA	TRBV10-3
TGTGCCAGCAGTTGGAGCGGGGGGGGGAGTGGACAAGAGACCCAGTACTTC	CASSWSGGGSGQETQYF	TRBJ2-5	TRBD2	NA	TRBV28
TGTGCCAGCAGCGTTAGTGGGAGAGAGTACAATGAGCAGTTCTTC	CASSVSGREYNEQFF	TRBJ2-1	NA	NA	TRBV9
TGCGCCAGCAGCCAAGGGGTAGCGGGGTTGGGCATGGGGGATGAGCAGTTCTTC	CASSQGVAGLGMGDEQFF	TRBJ2-1	TRBD2	NA	TRBV4-1
TGCAGCGTTGGAGACAGCTACGAGCAGTACTTC	CSVGDSYEQYF	TRBJ2-7	NA	NA	TRBV29-1
TGTGCCAGCTCACCAAAGGGGGCGAACACTGAAGCTTTCTTT	CASSPKGANTEAFF	TRBJ1-1	TRBD1	few	TRBV18
TGTGCCAGCAGCGTGAATCTGGGCGACGAGCAGTACTTC	CASSVNLGDEQYF	TRBJ2-7	NA	NA	TRBV5-6
TGCGGTAGCAGGGGGCCCGGCTATGGCTACACCTTC	CGSRGPGYGYTF	TRBJ1-2	TRBD1	NA	TRBV29-1
TGTGCCAGCAGTTTCCGCAGGGCAGCGGGCACTGAAGCTTTCTTT	CASSFRRAAGTEAFF	TRBJ1-1	NA	NA	TRBV28
TGCGCCAGCAGCCAAGAACAGCCCCCAGGGGGTACGGTCTCTGGAAACACCATATATTTT	CASSQEQPPGGTVSGNTIYF	TRBJ1-3	TRBD1	once	TRBV4-1
TGTGCCAGCAGCTCAACCGAGGCGTTCCAGTACTTC	CASSSTEAFQYF	TRBJ2-5	NA	NA	TRBV7-9
TGTGCCAGCAGCCCGAGACTAGCGGGAGGAACAGATACGCAGTATTTT	CASSPRLAGGTDTQYF	TRBJ2-3	TRBD2	NA	TRBV4-2
TGTGCCAGCAGGCGGGGACTAGCGGGAGGGCCTGAGTACTTC	CASRRGLAGGPEYF	TRBJ2-7	TRBD2	NA	TRBV5-6
TGCAGCGTCCCGGGGTCGTTAGGAAGCTCCTACGAGCAGTACTTC	CSVPGSLGSSYEQYF	TRBJ2-7	NA	NA	TRBV29-1
TGTGCCAGCCAACTAGCGGGAGACACCGGGGAGCTGTTTTTT	CASQLAGDTGELFF	TRBJ2-2	TRBD2	NA	TRBV6-5
TGTGCCAGCAGCCATTTTTCCGGGACAGGCTCTGGGGCCAACGTCCTGACTTTC	CASSHFSGTGSGANVLTF	TRBJ2-6	TRBD1	NA	TRBV4-2
TGTGCCAGCAGCTTGACGGAGGGAATTTCCTACGAGCAGTACTTC	CASSLTEGISYEQYF	TRBJ2-7	NA	NA	TRBV7-6
TGTGCCAGCAGTTCCGGCGGGACCCAGTACTTC	CASSSGGTQYF	TRBJ2-5	NA	NA	TRBV28
TGTGCCAGCAGCCCGACAGGGGAGCACTATGGCTACACCTTC	CASSPTGEHYGYTF	TRBJ1-2	TRBD1	NA	TRBV28
TGTGCCAGCAGACAAGGACAGGGAGTACAGCCCCAGCATTTT	CASRQGQGVQPQHF	TRBJ1-5	TRBD1	NA	TRBV28
TGTGCCACCAGCAGAGAAGGGGTCAATCAGCCCCAGCATTTT	CATSREGVNQPQHF	TRBJ1-5	NA	NA	TRBV15
TGCGCCAGCAGCTTGTCTGCGGGGGGGGCTCCGTACTTC	CASSLSAGGAPYF	TRBJ2-7	TRBD2	NA	TRBV5-1
TGTGCCAGCAGGATAGCGGGAGGGCCGGGGAATGAGCAGTTCTTC	CASRIAGGPGNEQFF	TRBJ2-1	TRBD2	NA	TRBV2
TGCGCCAGCAGCCAAGATCCCCCTAGCGGGAGGGTACGGGAGACCCAGTACTTC	CASSQDPPSGRVRETQYF	TRBJ2-5	TRBD2	NA	TRBV4-1
TGCGCCAGCAGCTTGGTACGGGAATCGGACGCGAACACTGAAGCTTTCTTT	CASSLVRESDANTEAFF	TRBJ1-1	NA	NA	TRBV5-1
TGTGCCAGCAGTGAAGGACATCTGAACACTGAAGCTTTCTTT	CASSEGHLNTEAFF	TRBJ1-1	NA	NA	TRBV2
TGTGCCAGCAGGTGGGGAGCCGGAGGAGATGGCTACACCTTC	CASRWGAGGDGYTF	TRBJ1-2	NA	NA	TRBV11-2
TGTGCCAGCAGTTACCCGGGACAGGGGGCGTACGAGCAGTACTTC	CASSYPGQGAYEQYF	TRBJ2-7	TRBD1	NA	TRBV6-6
TGTGCCAGCAGGCCCCTTCGGGAGTCTCGCTACAATGAGCAGTTCTTC	CASRPLRESRYNEQFF	TRBJ2-1	NA	NA	TRBV7-3
TGTGCCAGCAGTTTGGGGCGGAGCACTGAAGCTTTCTTT	CASSLGRSTEAFF	TRBJ1-1	NA	NA	TRBV27
TGTGCCAGCAGTGCTTTTTTAGCGGGAGCTTTAAATGAGCAGTTCTTC	CASSAFLAGALNEQFF	TRBJ2-1	TRBD2	NA	TRBV2
TGCAGCGTGTCGGGACTAGCGGCCGGGGAGCAGTACTTC	CSVSGLAAGEQYF	TRBJ2-7	TRBD2	NA	TRBV29-1
TGTGCCATCAGTCCAGGTGAAGAGACCCAGTACTTC	CAISPGEETQYF	TRBJ2-5	NA	NA	TRBV10-3
TGTGCCAGCAGTTACTTACTAGCGGGGGACTACGAGCAGTACTTC	CASSYLLAGDYEQYF	TRBJ2-7	TRBD2	NA	TRBV6-5
TGCAGTGCTATGCCAGATCAGCCCCAGCATTTT	CSAMPDQPQHF	TRBJ1-5	NA	NA	TRBV20-1
TGCAGCGTTGAACTGGAGGGCCTCCCCGAGCAGTACTTC	CSVELEGLPEQYF	TRBJ2-7	NA	NA	TRBV29-1
TGTGCCAGCAGATCAGGGTCAACTAATGAAAAACTGTTTTTT	CASRSGSTNEKLFF	TRBJ1-4	NA	NA	TRBV7-9
TGCGCCACCCTTAGTGGGCCTTTCAACTACGAGCAGTACTTC	CATLSGPFNYEQYF	TRBJ2-7	NA	NA	TRBV10-2
TGTGCCAGCAGTTCCCAAGCGGGAGGAGCCGAGCAGTACTTC	CASSSQAGGAEQYF	TRBJ2-7	TRBD2	NA	TRBV6-5
TGTGCCAGCAGTGCCCCCGGGACAGGGTTAAGGAATGAGCAGTTCTTC	CASSAPGTGLRNEQFF	TRBJ2-1	TRBD1	NA	TRBV25-1
TGTGCCAGCAGGCTCCCCCTAGGACTAAACGAGCAGTACTTC	CASRLPLGLNEQYF	TRBJ2-7	NA	NA	TRBV28
TGCGCCAGCCCCCCTCGGGACGAGCAGTACTTC	CASPPRDEQYF	TRBJ2-7	NA	NA	TRBV5-1